This T cell receptor beta chain was captured by sequencing in a study of tumor-infiltrating lymphocytes in primary liver carcinoma. Overall study: Sample yields of productive TCRbeta reads, ranging from roughly 3.65 to 8 million, were similar across tissue types.

As concerns this clonotype: Its antigen is currently unknown.

Starting from 500 ng of total RNA, TCR beta cDNA was produced with a primer in the constant region. Nested multiplex PCR, run for three rounds with slightly modified ARM-PCR, yielded TCR beta libraries. A C-beta reverse primer was combined with TRBV1-TRBV30 forward primers in the first two PCR rounds, and each round had 10 cycles. TCRdb used MiXCR to reprocess the multiplex PCR reads, holding one entry per CDR3 protein. The sample shows more than 30,000 distinct CDR3 sequences, roughly 77% of them seen only once. CDR1 and CDR2 (germline): SGHAT, FQNNGV. The CDR3 spans 15 residues. For each extraction, RNA and DNA were obtained together from approximately 20-30 mg of unsorted bulk tissue. Broader study findings: Pairs of tumor regions overlapped more than tumor-adjacent and tumor-blood pairs did.

The source of this sequence is a man in his forties with primary liver carcinoma and hepatitis B virus infection. The chain recombines TRBV11-2 with TRBJ2-5; D is unclear. The material sequenced was tumor-adjacent normal liver tissue. The CDR3, as DNA: TGTGTCGGCAGCCCCGTCGAGCTAGTCCCAGAGACCCAGTACTTC. Translated: CVGSPVELVPETQYF.